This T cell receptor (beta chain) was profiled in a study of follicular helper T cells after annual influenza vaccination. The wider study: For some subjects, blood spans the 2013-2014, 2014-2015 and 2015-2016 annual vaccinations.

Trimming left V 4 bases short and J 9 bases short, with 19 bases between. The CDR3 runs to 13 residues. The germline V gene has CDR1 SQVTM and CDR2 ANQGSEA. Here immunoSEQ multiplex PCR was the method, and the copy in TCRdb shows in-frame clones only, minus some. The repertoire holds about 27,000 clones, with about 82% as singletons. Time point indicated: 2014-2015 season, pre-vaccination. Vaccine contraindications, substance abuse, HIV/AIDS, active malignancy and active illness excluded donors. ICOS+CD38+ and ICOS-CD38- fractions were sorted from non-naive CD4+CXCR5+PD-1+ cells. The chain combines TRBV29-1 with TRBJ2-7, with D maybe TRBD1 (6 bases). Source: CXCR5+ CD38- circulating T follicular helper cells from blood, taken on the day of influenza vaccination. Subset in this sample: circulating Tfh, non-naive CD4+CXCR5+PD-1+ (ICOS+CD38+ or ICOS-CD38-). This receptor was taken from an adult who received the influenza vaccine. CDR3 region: CSVATTPDSWQYF. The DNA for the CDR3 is TGCAGCGTTGCAACCACACCGGACAGTTGGCAGTACTTC.